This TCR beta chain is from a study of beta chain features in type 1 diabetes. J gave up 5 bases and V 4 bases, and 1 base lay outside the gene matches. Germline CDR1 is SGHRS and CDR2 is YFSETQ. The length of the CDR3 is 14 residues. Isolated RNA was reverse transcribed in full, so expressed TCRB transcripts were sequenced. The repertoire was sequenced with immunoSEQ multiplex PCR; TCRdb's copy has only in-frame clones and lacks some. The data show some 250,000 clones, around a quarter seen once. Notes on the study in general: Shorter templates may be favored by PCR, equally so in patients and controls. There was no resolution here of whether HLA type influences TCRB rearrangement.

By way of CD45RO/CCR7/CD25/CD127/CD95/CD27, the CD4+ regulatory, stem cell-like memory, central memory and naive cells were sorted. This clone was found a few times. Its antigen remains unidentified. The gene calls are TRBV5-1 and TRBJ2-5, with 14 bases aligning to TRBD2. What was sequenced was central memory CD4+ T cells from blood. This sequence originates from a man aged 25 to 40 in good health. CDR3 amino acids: CASSGTSGSETQYF. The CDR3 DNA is TGCGCCAGCAGCGGGACTAGCGGGAGTGAGACCCAGTACTTC. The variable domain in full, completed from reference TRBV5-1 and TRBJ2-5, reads KAGVTQTPRYLIKTRGQQVTLSCSPISGHRSVSWYQQTPGQGLQFLFEYFSETQRNKGNFPGRFSGRQFSNSRSEMNVSTLELGDSALYLCASSGTSGSETQYFGPGTRLLVL.